This T cell receptor (beta chain) was retrieved from a study of blood T cell repertoires in COVID-19. About the study: The study drew acute and convalescent COVID-19 samples from the United States, Italy and Spain. The cDNA or gDNA used as material had been derived from T cells, B-cell-depleted T cells, or PBMCs.

V lost 4 bases and J lost 0, with 10 bases in between. The CDR3 is made up of 15 amino acids. From germline, CDR1 is GTSNPN and CDR2 SVGIG (reference sequence). The count of this clone is one. Clones were read by immunoSEQ multiplex PCR, and TCRdb kept only the in-frame ones, dropping some. The sample has around 500,000 clones; approximately 85% are singletons. The sequence was obtained from a human donor in a cohort sampled during active COVID-19. The sample was peripheral blood. This chain joins TRBV30 and TRBJ2-6, with a tentative D call TRBD2 (5 bases). DNA of the CDR3: TGTGCCTGGAACCGGGGTTTCTCTGGGGCCAACGTCCTGACTTTC. It codes for CAWNRGFSGANVLTF. The whole variable domain, filled in from reference TRBV30 and TRBJ2-6, reads SQTIHQWPATLVQPVGSPLSLECTVEGTSNPNLYWYRQAAGRGLQLLFYSVGIGQISSEVPQNLSASRPQDRQFILSSKKLLLSDSGFYLCAWNRGFSGANVLTFGAGSRLTVL.